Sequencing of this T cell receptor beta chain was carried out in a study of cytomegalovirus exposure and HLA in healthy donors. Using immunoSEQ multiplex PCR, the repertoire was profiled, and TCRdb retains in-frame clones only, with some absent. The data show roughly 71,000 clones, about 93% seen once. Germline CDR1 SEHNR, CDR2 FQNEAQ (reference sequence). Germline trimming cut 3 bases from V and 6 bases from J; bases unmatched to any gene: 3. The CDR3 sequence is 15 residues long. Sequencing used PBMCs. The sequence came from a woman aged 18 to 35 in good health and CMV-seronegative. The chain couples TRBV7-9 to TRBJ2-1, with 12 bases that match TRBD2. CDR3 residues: CASSFVLAGGNEQFF. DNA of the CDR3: TGTGCCAGCAGCTTCGTACTAGCGGGGGGCAATGAGCAGTTCTTC.